This is a list of T cell receptor beta chains from one sample in a study of blood T cell repertoires in COVID-19. The method was immunoSEQ multiplex PCR; TCRdb's version includes in-frame clones alone and lacks a portion of them. The table records about 130,000 clones, approximately 74% of them present only once. The sequencing sample was made of peripheral blood. These receptors were obtained from a man aged 55 to 70 with acute or convalescent COVID-19. Both conserved end residues are part of each CDR3. D genes are given only for firm matches. Size is omitted from some rows. Given values are once, few, many or a class for expanded clones.

CDR3nt	CDR3aa	abundance	j_gene	d_gene	v_gene
TGTGCCAGCAGCCAAGGGGGGGACGGCACAGATACGCAGTATTTT	CASSQGGDGTDTQYF	once	TRBJ2-3	.	TRBV4-2
TGCGCCAGCAGCCTACTAGCGGGTACCTACGAGCAGTACTTC	CASSLLAGTYEQYF	.	TRBJ2-7	TRBD2	TRBV5-1
TGTGCCAGCAGCTCATCCGGGACTAGTGCCGATACGCAGTATTTT	CASSSSGTSADTQYF	.	TRBJ2-3	TRBD2	TRBV7-3
TGTGCCAGTAGACCGCCGGGTCTCGAGAACACTGAAGCTTTCTTT	CASRPPGLENTEAFF	.	TRBJ1-1	.	TRBV19
TGCGCCAGCAAGATCGATCCGGGACAGGGGGCGCGAGAGCAGTACTTC	CASKIDPGQGAREQYF	.	TRBJ2-7	TRBD1	TRBV5-1
TGTGCCTGCACAGACAGGGGGAATTGGGGCTACACCTTC	CACTDRGNWGYTF	.	TRBJ1-2	TRBD1	TRBV2
TGTGCCAGCAGTTACTCGAGAGCGGGGGACCGGGATGAGCAGTTCTTC	CASSYSRAGDRDEQFF	.	TRBJ2-1	TRBD2	TRBV6-6
TGTGCCAGCAGCTTTTCTGAGCGGGATCACTCCTACAATGAGCAGTTCTTC	CASSFSERDHSYNEQFF	.	TRBJ2-1	TRBD2	TRBV5-4
TGTGCCAGTACCCCGACAGGGGTCCTCAGAATAAAAGCTTTCTTT	CASTPTGVLRIKAFF	.	TRBJ1-1	TRBD1	TRBV19
TGCAGCGTTGCGCAGGGGGCAAATGAGCAGTTCTTC	CSVAQGANEQFF	.	TRBJ2-1	TRBD1	TRBV29-1
TGTGCCAGCAGCCAGTTCTCGGGACAGGCCAACAATGAGCAGTTCTTC	CASSQFSGQANNEQFF	.	TRBJ2-1	TRBD1	TRBV7-9
TGTGCCAGCAGCCAAGAAGGGGCCGGTTATAATTCACCCCTCCACTTT	CASSQEGAGYNSPLHF	.	TRBJ1-6	.	TRBV3-1/TRBV3-2
TGTGCCACCAGTGACTCGGGGGTCACTGAAGCTTTCTTT	CATSDSGVTEAFF	few	TRBJ1-1	.	TRBV24-1
TGCGCCAGCAGCCCACGGACAGGGGAGTACGAGCAGTACTTC	CASSPRTGEYEQYF	.	TRBJ2-7	TRBD1	TRBV5-1
TGCAGCGTTGAAGAATACTCGCGGGGCTACACCTTC	CSVEEYSRGYTF	.	TRBJ1-2	.	TRBV29-1
TGTGCCAGTGAGACAGGGCGAGTCACTGAAGCTTTCTTT	CASETGRVTEAFF	.	TRBJ1-1	TRBD1	TRBV19
TGCAGCGTTGAGGGGGTAGCGGAGGGTACGCAGTATTTT	CSVEGVAEGTQYF	.	TRBJ2-3	.	TRBV29-1
TGTGCCAGCAGGGTCCGGGACAGGGGGCAGCAGCCCCAGCATTTT	CASRVRDRGQQPQHF	.	TRBJ1-5	.	TRBV21-1
TGTGCCGGAAAAAACCGGGACAGGGGCTCTGGAAACACCATATATTTT	CAGKNRDRGSGNTIYF	once	TRBJ1-3	TRBD1	TRBV30
TGTGCCAGCGGGACAGGGGGAACAGATACGCAGTATTTT	CASGTGGTDTQYF	.	TRBJ2-3	TRBD1	TRBV7-8
TGTGCCAGTAGTGGGAGACAGGGTGCCGGGGAGCTGTTTTTT	CASSGRQGAGELFF	.	TRBJ2-2	TRBD1	TRBV19
TGTGCTAGTGGTTTGAGGTCAGGGGGTCCTCAGCCCCAGCATTTT	CASGLRSGGPQPQHF	.	TRBJ1-5	TRBD1	TRBV12-5
TGTGCCAGCAGTTCGACAGCTTACACTGAAGCTTTCTTT	CASSSTAYTEAFF	.	TRBJ1-1	.	TRBV12-3/TRBV12-4
TGCGCCAGCAGCAGGGACAGCACTAATGAAAAACTGTTTTTT	CASSRDSTNEKLFF	many	TRBJ1-4	TRBD1	TRBV5-1
TGTGCCAGCAGTGATAGCGGGGGCCTCACAGATACGCAGTATTTT	CASSDSGGLTDTQYF	.	TRBJ2-3	TRBD2	TRBV2
TGTGCCAGCAGCTCCGGGACTCAATTCAACGGGGAGCTGTTTTTT	CASSSGTQFNGELFF	few	TRBJ2-2	.	TRBV5-6
TGTGCCAGCAGCCCGGGACAGGGAGACTATGGCTACACCTTC	CASSPGQGDYGYTF	.	TRBJ1-2	TRBD1	TRBV3-1/TRBV3-2
TGTGCCAGCAGCCAGACAGGCCCCTATGGCTACACCTTC	CASSQTGPYGYTF	.	TRBJ1-2	.	TRBV11-3
TGCAGCGTTGATGTCGGGGTCGGCTACACTGAAGCTTTCTTT	CSVDVGVGYTEAFF	.	TRBJ1-1	.	TRBV29-1
TGCAGCGCCAGACAGGAAAATGGCGAGCAGTACTTC	CSARQENGEQYF	.	TRBJ2-7	.	TRBV29-1
TGTGCCAGCTCAGAACAGGGGGTCGGTAACAATGAGCAGTTCTTC	CASSEQGVGNNEQFF	.	TRBJ2-1	TRBD1	TRBV18
TGTGCCAGTAGTGAGCAGGGATCAGGGACTTTGAGGGACACTGAAGCTTTCTTT	CASSEQGSGTLRDTEAFF	.	TRBJ1-1	.	TRBV19
TGCAGCGTTCGTGTCCCACAGGGTCACTATGGCTACACCTTC	CSVRVPQGHYGYTF	few	TRBJ1-2	.	TRBV29-1
TGTGCCAGCAGCCCTGGGGGGGGAAATCAGCCCCAGCATTTT	CASSPGGGNQPQHF	.	TRBJ1-5	.	TRBV11-2
TGCGCCAGCAGCTTTTGGACGGGGGGAGGGGAAGAGACCCAGTACTTC	CASSFWTGGGEETQYF	.	TRBJ2-5	TRBD2	TRBV5-1
TGTGCCAGCAGCGGAGGGACAGGATCTACAATAGAGCAGTTCTTC	CASSGGTGSTIEQFF	.	TRBJ2-1	TRBD1	TRBV3-1/TRBV3-2
TGTGCCACCGATCCAGCTGGGGTACGGGGCACTGAAGCTTTCTTT	CATDPAGVRGTEAFF	.	TRBJ1-1	.	TRBV27
TGTGCCAGCAGAGAAAGGGGACAAAAGAACACTGAAGCTTTCTTT	CASRERGQKNTEAFF	.	TRBJ1-1	.	TRBV7-9
TGTGCCAGCAGTAACAGGGTTGTCGCTGAAGCTTTCTTT	CASSNRVVAEAFF	.	TRBJ1-1	.	TRBV12-3/TRBV12-4
TGTGCCAGTAGTATCGGGACAGGGGACACCGGGGAGCTGTTTTTT	CASSIGTGDTGELFF	few	TRBJ2-2	TRBD1	TRBV19
TGTGCCAGCAGCGTTCAACAGCTTAATTCACCCCTCCACTTT	CASSVQQLNSPLHF	once	TRBJ1-6	.	TRBV9
TGTGCCAGCAGACCCGACAGGGGTCCCTACTACACCTTC	CASRPDRGPYYTF	once	TRBJ1-2	TRBD1	TRBV7-9
TGTGCCAGCAGCCGACTAGCGGGTGACAATGAGCAGTTCTTC	CASSRLAGDNEQFF	.	TRBJ2-1	TRBD2	TRBV3-1/TRBV3-2
TGCGCCAGCAGCCAAGATGGGAACAGGGGTGGTGAAAAACTGTTTTTT	CASSQDGNRGGEKLFF	.	TRBJ1-4	TRBD1	TRBV4-1
TGTGCCACCAGTACCCGTAGGGAGAGGTCCTATAATTCACCCCTCCACTTT	CATSTRRERSYNSPLHF	.	TRBJ1-6	.	TRBV15
TGTGCCAGCAGCGAGAGGGGACAGATCTATGGCTACACCTTC	CASSERGQIYGYTF	.	TRBJ1-2	TRBD1	TRBV9
TGTGCCAGCACCCGGGGGTCCAATGAAAAACTGTTTTTT	CASTRGSNEKLFF	.	TRBJ1-4	.	TRBV12-3/TRBV12-4
TGTGCCAGCAGCTTGGGGACTAGCGGGGGCCAAGAGACCCAGTACTTC	CASSLGTSGGQETQYF	.	TRBJ2-5	TRBD2	TRBV7-3
TGTGCCAGCAGTGAAGGGGGGAGGGCTTTCTTT	CASSEGGRAFF	.	TRBJ1-1	.	TRBV2
TGTGCCAGCAGTTCAAGGACAGGCTTCAATGAAAAACTGTTTTTT	CASSSRTGFNEKLFF	.	TRBJ1-4	TRBD1	TRBV6-5
TGCGCCAGCAGGGCCGCACTAGCGGGTTACTACGAGCAGTACTTC	CASRAALAGYYEQYF	.	TRBJ2-7	TRBD2	TRBV10-2
TGCGCCAGCACCCCTCGGACAGGGGGTTCTCTCTCTGCGAACTATGGCTACACCTTC	CASTPRTGGSLSANYGYTF	few	TRBJ1-2	TRBD1	TRBV5-1
TGTGCCAGCAGCATGCGGGACAGGGGGCTCAATTCACCCCTCCACTTT	CASSMRDRGLNSPLHF	.	TRBJ1-6	TRBD1	TRBV7-3
TGTGCCACCAGCACGATGAGAGGGACAGGGATACTAGGTGGCTACACCTTC	CATSTMRGTGILGGYTF	.	TRBJ1-2	TRBD1	TRBV15
TGTGCCAGCAGTGAATCCGGGAACTATGGCTACACCTTC	CASSESGNYGYTF	few	TRBJ1-2	.	TRBV6-1
TGTGCCAGCAGTCTAAGAAAGACAGGGCTTGTCTATGGCTACACCTTC	CASSLRKTGLVYGYTF	.	TRBJ1-2	TRBD1	TRBV2
TGTGCCAGCTCACCCGGGGGACTAGCGGGCTACACAGATACGCAGTATTTT	CASSPGGLAGYTDTQYF	.	TRBJ2-3	TRBD2	TRBV18
TGTGCCAGCAACATTGGAGACGAGCAGTACTTC	CASNIGDEQYF	.	TRBJ2-7	.	TRBV2